This T cell receptor beta chain appears in the sequencing data of a study of cytomegalovirus exposure and HLA in healthy donors. The study, taken as a whole, reports: HLA alleles showed associations with some 17,000 TCR beta sequences in a later analysis, at a 0.05 false discovery rate. Accurate prediction of HLA-A and HLA-B alleles (for most subjects) was reportedly achieved from TCR beta sequences.

Use of 60 Vbeta and 13 Jbeta primers characterized the PCR. Data came from immunoSEQ multiplex PCR; TCRdb stores just in-frame clones and leaves some out. The table records over 150,000 clones, 75% to 85% of them present only once. CDR1 is GTSNPN and CDR2 is SVGIG in the germline V gene (reference sequence). The CDR3 covers 15 residues. V gave up 3 bases and J gave up 2 bases; unmatched junction bases: 8. A word on this clone: Its antigen is unknown.

Sequencing was carried out using PBMCs. The TCR comes from a woman between 18 and 30 years old in good health and CMV-seronegative. This chain joins TRBV30 and TRBJ2-3; 7 nucleotides line up with TRBD1. Here the CDR3 reads CAWRYGTDYTDTQYF. CDR3 bases: TGTGCCTGGAGGTACGGGACAGATTACACAGATACGCAGTATTTT.